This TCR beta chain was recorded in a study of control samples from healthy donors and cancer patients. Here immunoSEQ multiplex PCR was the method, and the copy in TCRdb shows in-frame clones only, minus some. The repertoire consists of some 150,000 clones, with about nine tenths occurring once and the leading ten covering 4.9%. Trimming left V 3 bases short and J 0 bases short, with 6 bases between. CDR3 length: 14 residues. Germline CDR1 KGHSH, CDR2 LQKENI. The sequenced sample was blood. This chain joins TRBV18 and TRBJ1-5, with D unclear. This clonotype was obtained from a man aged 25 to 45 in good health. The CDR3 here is CASSPENSNQPQHF. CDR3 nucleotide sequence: TGTGCCAGCTCACCCGAGAATAGCAATCAGCCCCAGCATTTT.